One and the same sample provided the 3 T cell receptor beta chains below, sequenced in a study of CD8 T cells in Susac syndrome. RNA, at about 0.5 to 1 ug, was reverse transcribed with random hexamers. TCRdb reprocessed the immunoSEQ multiplex PCR reads via MiXCR and lists one record per CDR3 protein. This repertoire shows around 200,000 distinct CDR3 sequences, over 85% found once; its top ten account for about 0.1%. Sequences were obtained from CD4+ T cells from PBMCs. The origin of the receptors is a human donor in good health.

This clonotype was recorded only once. The J gene is TRBJ1-1, the V gene TRBV29-1; 7 nucleotides line up with TRBD1. Germline values: CDR1 SQVTM, CDR2 ANQGSEA. After removal of 6 bases from V and 4 bases from J, the junction contained 8 bases not matched to a gene. The CDR3 contains 13 residues. Here the CDR3 DNA reads TGCAGCGTAGCAGGACAGGCAAGCACTGAAGCTTTCTTT. The encoded protein is CSVAGQASTEAFF.

V usage is TRBV20-1 and J usage is TRBJ1-2, with D possibly being TRBD1 (5 bases). Germline V gives CDR1 DFQATT, CDR2 SNEGSKA (reference sequence). This CDR3 comprises 14 residues. Between the trimmed V and J ends, which lost 3 bases and 0 bases, there was a span of 11 bases. In DNA, the CDR3 is TGCAGTGCTAGGAGAGGGGCTTCTAACTATGGCTACACCTTC. Residues: CSARRGASNYGYTF.

The genes are TRBV4-1 and TRBJ1-1; 7 bases align to TRBD1. The germline gives CDR1 MGHRA, CDR2 YSYEKL. Trimming at V came to 4 bases and at J to 1 base, leaving 6 bases not matched to a gene. This CDR3 has 15 residues. The CDR3 loop is CASSRTGDANTEAFF. Written as DNA, the CDR3 is TGCGCCAGCAGCCGTACAGGGGACGCGAACACTGAAGCTTTCTTT.